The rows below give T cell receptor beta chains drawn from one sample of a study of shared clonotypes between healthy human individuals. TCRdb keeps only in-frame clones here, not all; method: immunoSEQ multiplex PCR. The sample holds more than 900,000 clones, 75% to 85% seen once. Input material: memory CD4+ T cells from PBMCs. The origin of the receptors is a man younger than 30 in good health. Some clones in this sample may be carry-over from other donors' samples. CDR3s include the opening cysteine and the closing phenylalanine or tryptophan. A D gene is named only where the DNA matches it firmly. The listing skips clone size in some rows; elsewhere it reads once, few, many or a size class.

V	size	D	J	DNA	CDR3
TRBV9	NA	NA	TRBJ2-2	TGTGCCAGCAGCGTTTTCCCAACGAACACCGGGGAGCTGTTTTTT	CASSVFPTNTGELFF
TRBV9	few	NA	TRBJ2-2	TGTGCCAGCAGCGTGGGTGGGGCGTGGACCGGGGAGCTGTTTTTT	CASSVGGAWTGELFF
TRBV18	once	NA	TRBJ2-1	TGTGCCAGCTCACCACGAGGGCAAGGGTACTACAATGAGCAGTTCTTC	CASSPRGQGYYNEQFF
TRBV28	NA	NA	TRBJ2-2	TGTGCCAGCAGTTTATACAGGTACCGTTCCGGGGAGCTGTTTTTT	CASSLYRYRSGELFF
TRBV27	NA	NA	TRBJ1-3	TGTGCCAGCAGTTTATCGTACGGGGGCACAGGAAACACCATATATTTT	CASSLSYGGTGNTIYF
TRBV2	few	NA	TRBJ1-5	TGTGCCAGCGGTGTCAGGGCGGGCAATCAGCCCCAGCATTTT	CASGVRAGNQPQHF
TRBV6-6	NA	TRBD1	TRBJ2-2	TGTGCCAGCAGTTACAGGGGGCAGGACACCGGGGAGCTGTTTTTT	CASSYRGQDTGELFF
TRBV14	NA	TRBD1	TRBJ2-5	TGTGCCAGCAGCCCCACCCTTGGGACAGTACAAGAGACCCAGTACTTC	CASSPTLGTVQETQYF
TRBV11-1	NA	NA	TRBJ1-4	TGTGCCAGCAGCTTGGTTAATGAAAAACTGTTTTTT	CASSLVNEKLFF
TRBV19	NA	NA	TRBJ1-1	TGTGCCAGTAGATGGGGTGACAGAATGAACACTGAAGCTTTCTTT	CASRWGDRMNTEAFF
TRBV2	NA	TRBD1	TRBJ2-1	TGTGCCAGCAGTGAACAAGGACAGGGGGGGACCAATGAGCAGTTCTTC	CASSEQGQGGTNEQFF
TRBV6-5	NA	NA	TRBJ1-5	TGTGCCAGCAGTTACGTAGGGACCAATCAGCCCCAGCATTTT	CASSYVGTNQPQHF
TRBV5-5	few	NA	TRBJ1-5	TGTGCCAGCAGCTTGGGACCCAATAGCAATCAGCCCCAGCATTTT	CASSLGPNSNQPQHF
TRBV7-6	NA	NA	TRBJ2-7	TGTGCCAGCAGCTTATCCAGTAGCCCTTACGAGCAGTACTTC	CASSLSSSPYEQYF
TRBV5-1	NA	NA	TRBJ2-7	TGCGCCAGCAGCCCCTCTCGGGCCCTCCCCTACGAGCAGTACTTC	CASSPSRALPYEQYF
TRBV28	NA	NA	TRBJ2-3	TGTGCCAGCAGTTTATCGCCCGGGATTGGGGATACGCAGTATTTT	CASSLSPGIGDTQYF
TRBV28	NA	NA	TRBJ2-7	TGTGCCAGCACCACCCCCAGCTACGAGCAGTACTTC	CASTTPSYEQYF
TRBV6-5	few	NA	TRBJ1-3	TGTGCCAGCAGTTACTCTTGGATGGGAGGAAACACCATATATTTT	CASSYSWMGGNTIYF
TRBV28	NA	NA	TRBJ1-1	TGTGCCAGCAGCGAGATGAACACTGAAGCTTTCTTT	CASSEMNTEAFF
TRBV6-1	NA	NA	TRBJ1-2	TGTGCCAGCCATAAGAAAGGGACGGCCCTCTATGGCTACACCTTC	CASHKKGTALYGYTF
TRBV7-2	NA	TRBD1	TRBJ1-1	TGTGCCAGCACGACGCAGGGGGGGGTAGGTACTGAAGCTTTCTTT	CASTTQGGVGTEAFF
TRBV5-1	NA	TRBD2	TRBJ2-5	TGCGCCAGCAGCTTGCCTACTAGCGGGATGTTGCAAGAGACCCAGTACTTC	CASSLPTSGMLQETQYF
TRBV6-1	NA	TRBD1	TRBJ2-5	TGTGCCAGCAGCTCCCGGCCGGGACAGACTACTCAAGACTTC	CASSSRPGQTTQDF
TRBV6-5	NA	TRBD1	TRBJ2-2	TGTGCCAGCAGAAACAGGGGGAGAACCGGGGAGCTGTTTTTT	CASRNRGRTGELFF
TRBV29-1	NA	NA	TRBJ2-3	TGCAGCGTTCAGGACACAGATACGCAGTATTTT	CSVQDTDTQYF
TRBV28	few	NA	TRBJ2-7	TGTGCCAGCAGTTTAGGCGGGGTCCCCTACGAGCAGTACTTC	CASSLGGVPYEQYF
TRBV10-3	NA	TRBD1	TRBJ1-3	TGTGCCACCACGGGACAGGGGTCCCAAAGCTCTGGAAACACCATATATTTT	CATTGQGSQSSGNTIYF
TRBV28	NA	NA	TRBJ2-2	TGTGCCAGCAGGAGGGGTGGCACCGGGGAGCTGTTTTTT	CASRRGGTGELFF
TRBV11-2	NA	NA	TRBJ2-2	TGTGCCAGCAGCTTATCGCAGACGAACACCGGGGAGCTGTTTTTT	CASSLSQTNTGELFF
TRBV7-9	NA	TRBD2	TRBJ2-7	TGTGCCAGCAGCTTAGACCGGGAGGGCACCTACGAGCAGTACTTC	CASSLDREGTYEQYF
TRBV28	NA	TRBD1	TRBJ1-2	TGTGCCAGCAGTTTGTTGGACAGGGAGAGCTATGGCTACACCTTC	CASSLLDRESYGYTF
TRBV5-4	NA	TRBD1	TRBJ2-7	TGTGCCAGCAGCTTGGAGGGGACAGTTACCGAGCAGTACTTC	CASSLEGTVTEQYF
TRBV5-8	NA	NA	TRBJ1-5	TGTGCCAGCAGCTTGGGTGCACGCAATCAGCCCCAGCATTTT	CASSLGARNQPQHF
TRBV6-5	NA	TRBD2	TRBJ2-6	TGTGCCAGCAGTTACTTGCGGGAGGCTGGGGCCAACGTCCTGACTTTC	CASSYLREAGANVLTF
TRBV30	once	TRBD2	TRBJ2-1	TGTGCCTGCAACTCCGGACTAGCGGGAGCCTACAATGAGCAGTTCTTC	CACNSGLAGAYNEQFF
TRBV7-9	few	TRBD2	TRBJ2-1	TGTGCCAGCTTAAACCTAGCGGGAGCTCAGGTTCACTACAATGAGCAGTTCTTC	CASLNLAGAQVHYNEQFF
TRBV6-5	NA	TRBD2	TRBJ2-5	TGTGCCAGCAGTTACAATGGGGCCGGGGGGGAGACCCAGTACTTC	CASSYNGAGGETQYF
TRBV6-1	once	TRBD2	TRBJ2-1	TGTGCCAGCAGTGGCGGTAGGACTAGCGGGCCTTACAATGAGCAGTTCTTC	CASSGGRTSGPYNEQFF
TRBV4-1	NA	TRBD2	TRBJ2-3	TGCGCCAGCAGCCAAGATGCAGCTAGCGGGAGGGCGATTGCAGATACGCAGTATTTT	CASSQDAASGRAIADTQYF
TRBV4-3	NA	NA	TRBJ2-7	TGCGCCAGCAGCCTAGCCCACGGTAGCTCCTACGAGCAGTACTTC	CASSLAHGSSYEQYF
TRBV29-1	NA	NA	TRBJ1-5	TGCAGCTCAGCGGACGGGTATGGGCCCCAGCATTTT	CSSADGYGPQHF
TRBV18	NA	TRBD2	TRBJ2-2	TGTGCCAGCTCACCACCGTCTAGCGGGACCACCGGGGAGCTGTTTTTT	CASSPPSSGTTGELFF
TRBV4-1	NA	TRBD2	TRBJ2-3	TGCGCCAGCAGCCAAGAGGAGTCTAGCGGGAGTGCGCAGTATTTT	CASSQEESSGSAQYF
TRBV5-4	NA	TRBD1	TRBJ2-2	TGTGCCAGCAGCTTGGTGGGCAGGGGGCGAGGATCGGCCGGGGAGCTGTTTTTT	CASSLVGRGRGSAGELFF
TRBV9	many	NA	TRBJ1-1	TGTGCCAGCAGCGTAGTTAGAAACACTGAAGCTTTCTTT	CASSVVRNTEAFF
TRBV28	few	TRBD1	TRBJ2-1	TGTGCCAGCAGTGTACAGGGGGCTGCTGAGCAGTTCTTC	CASSVQGAAEQFF
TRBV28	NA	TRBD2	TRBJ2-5	TGTGCCAGCTCATCGGGGGGGCTGGAGACCCAGTACTTC	CASSSGGLETQYF